A single sample gave rise to the 32 T cell receptor beta chains below, sequenced in a study of human T cells and chemical hapten exposure. The sample's time point: healthy volunteer bleed at 6 weeks. Before extraction, the whole blood was not fractionated, and total RNA was taken from it. TCRdb re-analysed the RACE reads in MiXCR, keeping a single row per CDR3 protein. The sample lists some 77,000 distinct CDR3 sequences; approximately 8.6% were seen once. The sample was whole blood. Source of these receptors: a female donor in good health. Some clones in this sample may be carry-over from other donors' samples.

This clonotype has a count of ten or more. The chain uses TRBV14 and TRBJ1-1; D is ambiguous. The CDR3 spans 13 residues. The germline V and J ends were trimmed by 1 base and 5 bases, with 8 bases remaining between them. Germline values: CDR1 SGHDN, CDR2 FVKESK. CDR3 residues: CASSQARRTEAFF. Here the CDR3 DNA reads TGTGCCAGCAGCCAAGCCAGGAGGACTGAAGCTTTCTTT.

The V call is TRBV6-6, the J call TRBJ1-2; D gene unclear. Germline CDR1 is MNHNY and CDR2 is SVGAGI (reference sequence). The CDR3 runs 15 residues. The V end lost 8 bases, the J end lost 4 bases, and 20 bases lay between the germline ends. The chain's CDR3 is CASPQREGTSYGYTF. Written as DNA, the CDR3 is TGTGCCAGCCCCCAGAGGGAGGGAACTTCCTATGGCTACACCTTC.

Ten or more counts support this clonotype. This chain links TRBV20-1 with TRBJ1-2; no definite D call. Per germline, CDR1 DFQATT and CDR2 SNEGSKA (reference sequence). Trimming cost V 0 bases and J 3 bases, with 17 bases left between them. The CDR3 sequence is 16 residues long. In DNA form, the CDR3 reads TGCAGTGCTAGAGACCCTTTTGGGCCCCTCGACTATGGCTACACCTTC. This gives the protein CSARDPFGPLDYGYTF.

This clonotype came up many times. This chain links TRBV7-9 with TRBJ2-7, with 9 bases identical to TRBD2. The CDR3 totals 14 residues. Germline V gives CDR1 SEHNR, CDR2 FQNEAQ (reference sequence). V dropped 6 bases and J dropped 2; count of bases not matched to a gene: 5. CDR3 DNA sequence: TGTGCCAGCAGTCTGGCGGGGGGGACCTACGAGCAGTACTTC. This gives the protein CASSLAGGTYEQYF.

The table lists this clonotype with many counts. The V and J genes are TRBV14 and TRBJ1-2; D is undetermined. Per the germline V gene, CDR1 is SGHDN and CDR2 is FVKESK. The CDR3 is made up of 12 amino acids. The germline V and J ends were trimmed by 3 bases and 6 bases, with 8 bases remaining between them. CDR3 DNA sequence: TGTGCCAGCAGCCACAGCGCAAATGGCTACACCTTC. It translates to CASSHSANGYTF.

CDR3 sequence reads: CASSINRGGWYEQYF. The CDR3 DNA reads as TGTGCCAGCAGTATCAACAGGGGCGGCTGGTACGAGCAGTACTTC. This chain connects TRBV12-3 or TRBV12-4 to TRBJ2-7, with TRBD1 matching 7 bases. Losses at the gene ends were 5 bases for V and 4 bases for J; bases not matched to a gene: 11. The CDR3 is 15 residues long.

This clonotype was found a few times. The rearrangement uses TRBV5-1 and TRBJ2-3; 7 positions agree with TRBD2. The CDR3 sequence is 15 residues long. The J segment lost 2 bases and the V segment lost 2 bases, leaving 5 bases of the junction unmatched. Germline V gene lookup returns CDR1 SGHRS and CDR2 YFSETQ. The DNA of the CDR3 is TGCGCCAGCAGCTTTTCTAGCGGAGACACAGATACGCAGTATTTT. Its translation is CASSFSSGDTDTQYF.

This clonotype was found a few times. This chain links TRBV20-1 with TRBJ1-6, with D unresolved. This CDR3 is 16 amino acids long. CDR1 and CDR2 from the germline V gene are DFQATT and SNEGSKA (reference sequence). The ends were cut back, 6 bases at V and 0 bases at J, with 15 bases in the middle. The CDR3 sequence is CSARNGRSSYNSPLHF. Here the CDR3 DNA reads TGCAGTGCCCGAAATGGACGGAGCTCCTATAATTCACCCCTCCACTTT.

The chain links TRBV6-2 or TRBV6-3 to TRBJ2-1, with TRBD1 identical over 7 bases. Trimming removed 6 bases from V and 3 bases from J; junction bases left unmatched: 8. CDR1 is MNHEY, CDR2 SVGEGT, per germline. This CDR3 region has 15 residues. This chain's CDR3 is CASSNRQGDYNEQFF. Written as DNA, the CDR3 is TGTGCCAGCAGCAACCGACAGGGAGACTACAATGAGCAGTTCTTC.

This clonotype has at least ten counts. CDR3 bases: TGCGCCAGCAGTCAATACGGGACAGGCGAAGGGGGGAACACCGGGGAGCTGTTTTTT. This sequence encodes CASSQYGTGEGGNTGELFF. The genes are TRBV23-1 and TRBJ2-2; 8 bases are shared with TRBD1. TRBV23-1 is recorded as an ORF, its role being uncertain. The CDR3 is 19 residues long. The junction had 11 bases not matched to a gene; V was cut back by 1 base and J by 1 base.

This clonotype came up a few times. V gene TRBV5-1 combines with J gene TRBJ1-4; D remains ambiguous. The germline V gene encodes CDR1 SGHRS and CDR2 YFSETQ. Trimming cost V 4 bases and J 6 bases, with 4 bases left between them. The CDR3 totals 11 residues. The CDR3 DNA is TGCGCCAGCAGCCTGGATGAAAAACTGTTTTTT. Its protein product is CASSLDEKLFF.

This chain uses TRBV20-1 with TRBJ1-4; 11 bases are shared with TRBD1. Germline CDR1 DFQATT, CDR2 SNEGSKA (reference sequence). After removal of 5 bases from V and 7 bases from J, the junction contained 9 bases not matched to a gene. This CDR3 is 15 amino acids long. CDR3 amino acids: CSAEGEDRGREKLFF. CDR3 DNA: TGCAGTGCTGAAGGAGAGGACAGGGGGCGTGAAAAACTGTTTTTT.

In this sample, this clonotype turned up many times. J is TRBJ1-5 and V is TRBV6-1, with D perhaps TRBD1 (5 bases). The CDR3 spans 15 residues. Germline V gene data show CDR1 as MNHNS and CDR2 as SASEGT. Deletions cut 5 bases from V and 6 bases from J, with 17 bases between. CDR3: CASSPGLTSGQPQHF. The CDR3 DNA is TGTGCCAGCAGTCCGGGACTCACCTCGGGTCAGCCCCAGCATTTT.

V gene TRBV28 combines with J gene TRBJ1-5; D might be TRBD1 (5 bases). Germline values: CDR1 MDHEN, CDR2 SYDVKM. This CDR3 has 15 amino acids. V lost 1 base, J lost 9 bases, and 16 bases lay in between. The CDR3 nucleotides are TGTGCCAGCAGTTTATCGTTGGCGACAGCCGTGCCCCAGCATTTT. Its protein is CASSLSLATAVPQHF.

V and J are TRBV7-2 and TRBJ2-7; no reliable D call. The CDR3 contains 13 residues. Germline V CDR1 and CDR2: SGHTA, FQGNSA. V was shortened by 1 base and J by 2 bases, with 6 bases between the two germline ends. CDR3 DNA: TGTGCCAGCAGCTTAGGAGCCCCCTACGAGCAGTACTTC. Translating it yields CASSLGAPYEQYF. The entire variable domain, with the rest obtained from reference TRBV7-2 and TRBJ2-7, is as follows: GAGVSQSPSNKVTEKGKDVELRCDPISGHTALYWYRQSLGQGLEFLIYFQGNSAPDKSGLPSDRFSAERTGGSVSTLTIQRTQQEDSAVYLCASSLGAPYEQYFGPGTRLTVT.

This chain joins TRBV2 and TRBJ2-7, with no clear D. This CDR3 region has 15 residues. Germline V lookup: CDR1 SNHLY, CDR2 FYNNEI. Trimming shortened V by 6 bases and J by 0 bases, and 15 bases separated the two germline ends. As DNA, the CDR3 is TGTGCCAGCAGACGCGACGTCAAGCACTCCTACGAGCAGTACTTC. Translated: CASRRDVKHSYEQYF.

This clonotype was seen ten or more times. The chain links TRBV25-1 to TRBJ2-4, with a tentative D call TRBD1 (6 bases). This CDR3 has 17 amino acids. With 0 bases removed from V and 1 base from J, the gap between germline ends came to 13 bases. Germline CDR1 and CDR2: MGHDK and SYGVNS. CDR3 amino acids: CASSEYDGGAAKNIQYF. CDR3 sequence (DNA): TGTGCCAGCAGTGAATATGATGGGGGCGCCGCCAAAAACATTCAGTACTTC.

In this sample, this clonotype turned up a few times. This sequence joins TRBV14 and TRBJ2-7; weak D call: TRBD2 (5 bases). Trimming stripped 0 bases from V and 7 bases from J, with 10 bases between. The CDR3 totals 13 residues. Germline V gene lookup returns CDR1 SGHDN and CDR2 FVKESK. The CDR3 protein is CASSQEASGEQYF. CDR3 sequence (DNA): TGTGCCAGCAGCCAAGAAGCCTCGGGAGAGCAGTACTTC.

The chain has TRBV3-1 and TRBJ2-1; 9 positions match TRBD2. Germline lookup yields CDR1 LGHDT and CDR2 YNNKEL (reference sequence). The CDR3 contains 16 residues. The V segment lost 2 bases and the J segment 8 bases; nucleotides outside the gene matches: 10. This chain's CDR3 is CASSQFWRGGTHEQFF. In DNA form, the CDR3 reads TGTGCCAGCAGCCAATTTTGGCGGGGGGGCACTCATGAGCAGTTCTTC.

This clonotype occurred many times. This chain joins TRBV2 and TRBJ1-5; 7 nucleotides line up with TRBD1. The germline gives CDR1 SNHLY, CDR2 FYNNEI. After removal of 8 bases from V and 4 bases from J, the junction contained 14 bases not matched to a gene. The CDR3 spans 16 residues. The CDR3 reads CASDQTGRANNQPQHF. CDR3 DNA sequence: TGTGCCAGCGATCAGACAGGGAGGGCCAATAATCAGCCCCAGCATTTT.

This chain links TRBV6-6 with TRBJ2-5, with D tentatively TRBD1 (6 bases). The length of the CDR3 is 14 residues. Trimming cost V 6 bases and J 6 bases, with 17 bases left between them. Germline V gene data show CDR1 as MNHNY and CDR2 as SVGAGI (reference sequence). The CDR3 DNA is TGTGCCAGCAGACTTGACAGGCTGGGGAAGACCCAGTACTTC. It is translated as CASRLDRLGKTQYF.

The chain carries TRBV11-1 and TRBJ2-6, with TRBD2 matching 11 bases. The V gene's germline CDR1 is SGHAT and CDR2 FQDESV (reference sequence). J lost 0 bases, V lost 5 bases, and 6 bases had no gene match. This CDR3 has 18 amino acids. The CDR3 loop is CASSPLAGGPSGANVLTF. CDR3 coding DNA: TGTGCCAGCAGCCCATTAGCGGGGGGGCCCTCTGGGGCCAACGTCCTGACTTTC.

There are a few counts of this clonotype. This chain connects TRBV7-2 to TRBJ1-2; TRBD1 is a possible D gene (5 bases). Germline-derived CDR1 and CDR2 are SGHTA and FQGNSA. This CDR3 has 12 residues. V was pared by 5 bases and J by 4 bases, with 8 bases between. CDR3 protein: CASSNRLYGYTF. The CDR3 region has the DNA TGTGCCAGCAGCAACAGGCTCTATGGCTACACCTTC.

This clonotype was picked up many times. The V gene is TRBV7-2, the J gene TRBJ2-5, with a possible D match to TRBD2 (6 bases). This CDR3 is built from 14 residues. Germline CDR1 is SGHTA and CDR2 is FQGNSA. V gave up 4 bases and J gave up 5 bases, with 14 bases separating them. In nucleotides, the CDR3 is TGTGCCAGCAGCTCTCGCGGGGCTGAGGAGACCCAGTACTTC. This translates into CASSSRGAEETQYF.

A note on this clonotype: A much more abundant neighbour one base away suggests this may be a read error. The gene calls are TRBV20-1 and TRBJ2-7, with no clear D. V lost 6 bases and J 0 bases, leaving 12 bases between the germline ends. CDR1 is DFQATT, CDR2 SNEGSKA, per germline (reference sequence). The length of the CDR3 is 13 residues. CDR3 coding DNA: TGCAGTGCCCTGAGAAAGGGCTCCTACGAGCAGTACTTC. This gives the protein CSALRKGSYEQYF.

This clonotype has a count of ten or more. The chain has TRBV7-9 and TRBJ2-7; D not certain. Per germline, CDR1 SEHNR and CDR2 FQNEAQ (reference sequence). V was pared by 1 base and J by 6 bases, with 10 bases between. The CDR3 is made up of 13 amino acids. The CDR3 region is CASSLVTRTEQYF. The CDR3 nucleotides are TGTGCCAGCAGCTTAGTGACCCGTACCGAGCAGTACTTC.

Ten or more counts support this clonotype. The chain carries TRBV28 and TRBJ1-6; D remains ambiguous. The V end lost 5 bases, the J end lost 8 bases, and 13 bases lay between the germline ends. The CDR3 spans 14 residues. Germline V gene lookup returns CDR1 MDHEN and CDR2 SYDVKM. The CDR3 loop reads CASSATEQYSPLHF. The CDR3 bases are TGTGCCAGCAGTGCTACAGAGCAGTATTCACCCCTCCACTTT.

On this clonotype itself: A clone one base away is much larger, so this may be a read error. The J gene is TRBJ1-2, the V gene TRBV20-1, with 7 bases that match TRBD1. The CDR3 covers 15 residues. Per germline, CDR1 DFQATT and CDR2 SNEGSKA (reference sequence). The ends lost 0 bases at V and 7 bases at J; junction bases unmatched: 11. The CDR3 DNA is TGCAGTGCTAGAGATCCGGGACAGAGGGTCCGTGGCTACACCTTC. Encoded protein: CSARDPGQRVRGYTF.

There are a few counts of this clonotype. One end of the junction does not line up with germline, which may come from a read error. V and J are TRBV12-3 or TRBV12-4 and TRBJ2-4; a weak D match, TRBD1 (6 bases). This CDR3 region has 11 residues. The CDR3 bases are TGTGCCAGCAGTTTAATGGGACAACTTCACTTC. It codes for CASSLMGQLHF.

The CDR3: CASSGPRDRGYEQYF. In DNA, the CDR3 is TGTGCCAGCAGCGGCCCTCGAGACAGGGGTTACGAGCAGTACTTC. V usage is TRBV5-4 and J usage is TRBJ2-7; TRBD1 matches at 8 bases. The CDR3 loop spans 15 amino acids. The germline CDR1 and CDR2 sequences are SGHNT and YYREEE (reference sequence). V shed 4 bases, J shed 4 bases, and the junction held 10 bases outside the gene matches. The variable domain in full, with the rest retrieved from reference TRBV5-4 and TRBJ2-7, is ETGVTQSPTHLIKTRGQQVTLRCSSQSGHNTVSWYQQALGQGPQFIFQYYREEENGRGNFPPRFSGLQFPNYSSELNVNALELDDSALYLCASSGPRDRGYEQYFGPGTRLTVT.

Many counts were recorded for this clonotype. The rearrangement joins TRBV5-1 to TRBJ2-5; 7 bases match TRBD2. Germline V gene lookup returns CDR1 SGHRS and CDR2 YFSETQ. CDR3 length: 13 amino acids. The ends lost 6 bases at V and 5 bases at J; junction bases unmatched: 7. This CDR3 is CASTRGRGETQYF. The CDR3 DNA is TGCGCCAGCACCCGAGGGAGGGGTGAGACCCAGTACTTC.

This clonotype was counted many times. This chain joins TRBV2 and TRBJ1-2; D gene uncertain. Germline V gene sequence: CDR1 SNHLY, CDR2 FYNNEI. V dropped 8 bases and J dropped 3 bases, with 13 bases sitting between them. The CDR3 totals 13 residues. The CDR3 loop is CASEESGYYGYTF. The DNA of the CDR3 is TGTGCCAGCGAGGAGTCGGGCTACTATGGCTACACCTTC.